The entry below gives a single TCR beta chain sequence along with its context. What it recognizes is unknown. The isolated RNA, all of it, was reverse transcribed, so expressed TCRB transcripts were what got sequenced. Reads from naive, central memory and regulatory T cell samples averaged about 3.9 million. Measured with immunoSEQ multiplex PCR; TCRdb has only the in-frame clones, and not every one. The sample lists some 180,000 clones; about 13% were seen once. The source of the sample is a study of beta chain features in type 1 diabetes. Study conclusions and caveats: PCR might pick shorter templates more often, in the same way for patients and controls. Shortening of TCRB CDR3s, moderate but significant, appeared in all four CD4+ subsets of Type 1 diabetes patients. A greater similarity of naive, central memory and Treg TCRB repertoires was seen among patients than among healthy donors.

CDR1 is SNHLY and CDR2 is FYNNEI in the germline V gene. The CDR3 loop spans 13 amino acids. The V gene lost 3 bases and the J gene lost 5 bases, with 7 bases spanning the gap. V and J are TRBV2 and TRBJ1-4; unclear D gene. The material sequenced was central memory CD4+ T cells from blood. The TCR was taken from a woman under 30 in good health. This CDR3 reads CASSEWRNEKLFF. CDR3 nucleotide sequence: TGTGCCAGCAGTGAGTGGAGAAATGAAAAACTGTTTTTT.